Sequencing of this T cell receptor beta chain was carried out in a study of shared clonotypes between healthy human individuals. General study points: When naive CD4 clonotypes were compared across several donors, roughly 4.9% were shared.

The CDR3 covers 16 residues. With 5 bases removed from V and 0 bases from J, the gap between germline ends came to 15 bases. Germline CDR1 is SGHRS and CDR2 is YFSETQ. Sequencing used immunoSEQ multiplex PCR; TCRdb keeps in-frame clones, though not all of them. The table has a few hundred thousand clones, approximately 79% seen once. Comments on this clone: Its matching antigen is unknown.

The J gene is TRBJ2-1, the V gene TRBV5-1, with TRBD1 as a possible D gene (6 bases). The sequence was obtained from a man in his thirties or forties in good health. The sample was memory CD4+ T cells sorted from blood. Regarding subset: CD45RA-negative fraction. DNA for the CDR3: TGCGCCAGCAGTTCCGGACAGACAGGCTCCTACAATGAGCAGTTCTTC. Translated: CASSSGQTGSYNEQFF.